This T cell receptor beta chain was sequenced for a study of blood T cell repertoires in COVID-19. Across the whole study: Acute-phase and convalescent COVID-19 samples originated in the United States, Italy and Spain.

Sequencing used immunoSEQ multiplex PCR; TCRdb keeps in-frame clones, though not all of them. The data hold 370,000 or so clones, with about 90% observed a single time. The CDR3 length is 14 residues. With 8 bases removed from V and 4 bases from J, the gap between germline ends came to 15 bases. CDR1 and CDR2 from the germline V gene are MNHEY and SVGAGI. The sequence came from a man aged 25 to 40 who had recovered from COVID-19. This chain connects TRBV6-5 to TRBJ1-5; a possible D gene is TRBD1 (6 bases). Sequences were obtained from PBMCs or T cells enriched from blood (not recorded which). The CDR3 reads CASQNRVGNQPQHF. In nucleotides, the CDR3 is TGTGCCAGCCAAAACAGGGTAGGGAATCAGCCCCAGCATTTT.